This T cell receptor (beta chain) was obtained from a study of CD8 T cells in ankylosing spondylitis. Via MiXCR, TCRdb re-called the 5' RACE reads, giving one row per CDR3 protein. The data hold 200,000 to 250,000 distinct CDR3 sequences, with under 8.5% observed a single time. This clonotype appeared many times. V gave up 5 bases and J gave up 0 bases, with 8 bases separating them. Germline V gene sequence: CDR1 MNHEY, CDR2 SVGAGI. The CDR3 is made up of 14 amino acids. The receptor was derived from a female donor with ankylosing spondylitis or in good health (not recorded which). The specimen was blood, either unsorted or a sorted T cell fraction (not recorded which). The chain combines TRBV6-5 with TRBJ2-1; no reliable D call. The CDR3 loop reads CASSHPGSYNEQFF. The CDR3 bases are TGTGCCAGCAGTCACCCGGGCTCCTACAATGAGCAGTTCTTC.